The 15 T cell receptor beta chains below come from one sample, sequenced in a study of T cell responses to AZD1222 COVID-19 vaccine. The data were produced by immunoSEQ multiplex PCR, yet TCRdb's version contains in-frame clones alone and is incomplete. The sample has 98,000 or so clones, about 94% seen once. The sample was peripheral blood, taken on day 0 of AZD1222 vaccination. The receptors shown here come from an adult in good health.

CDR3 region: CATRRTDTQYF. As DNA, the CDR3 is TGTGCCACCAGGAGGACAGATACGCAGTATTTT. This chain connects TRBV19 to TRBJ2-3, with D possibly TRBD2 on 5 matching bases. The CDR3 has 11 residues. V lost 10 bases and J 3 bases, leaving 8 bases between the germline ends. CDR1 is LNHDA, CDR2 SQIVND, per germline (reference sequence). The full variable domain, its missing parts supplied by reference TRBV19 and TRBJ2-3, is DGGITQSPKYLFRKEGQNVTLSCEQNLNHDAMYWYRQDPGQGLRLIYYSQIVNDFQKGDIAEGYSVSREKKESFPLTVTSAQKNPTAFYLCATRRTDTQYFGPGTRLTVL.

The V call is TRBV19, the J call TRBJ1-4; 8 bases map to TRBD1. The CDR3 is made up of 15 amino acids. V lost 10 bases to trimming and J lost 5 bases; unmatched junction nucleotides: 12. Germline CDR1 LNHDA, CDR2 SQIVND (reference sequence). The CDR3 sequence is CATNRGGVLNEKLFF. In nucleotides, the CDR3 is TGTGCCACCAACAGGGGGGGGGTTTTGAATGAAAAACTGTTTTTT.

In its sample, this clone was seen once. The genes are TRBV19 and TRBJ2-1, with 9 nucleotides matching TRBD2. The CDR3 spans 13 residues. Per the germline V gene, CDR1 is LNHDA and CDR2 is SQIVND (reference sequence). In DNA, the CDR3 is TGTGCGACCGGGACTAGCCTCTACAATGAGCAGTTCTTC. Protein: CATGTSLYNEQFF.

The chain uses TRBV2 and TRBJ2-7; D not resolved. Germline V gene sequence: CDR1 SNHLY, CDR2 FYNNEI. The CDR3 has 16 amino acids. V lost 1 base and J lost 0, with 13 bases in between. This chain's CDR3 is CASSEGSMAASYEQYF. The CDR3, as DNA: TGTGCCAGCAGTGAAGGATCGATGGCAGCCTCCTACGAGCAGTACTTC.

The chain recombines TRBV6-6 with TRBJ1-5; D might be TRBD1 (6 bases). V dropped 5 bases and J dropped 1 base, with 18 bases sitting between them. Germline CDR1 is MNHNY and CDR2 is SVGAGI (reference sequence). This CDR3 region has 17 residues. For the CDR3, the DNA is TGTGCCAGCAGTCCACGGGGGCAATTGGGAAGCAATCAGCCCCAGCATTTT. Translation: CASSPRGQLGSNQPQHF.

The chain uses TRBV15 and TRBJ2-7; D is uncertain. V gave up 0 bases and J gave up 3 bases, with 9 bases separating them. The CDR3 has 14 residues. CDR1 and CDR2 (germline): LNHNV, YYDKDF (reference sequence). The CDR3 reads CATSREVMVYEQYF. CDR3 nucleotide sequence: TGTGCCACCAGCAGAGAGGTTATGGTCTACGAGCAGTACTTC. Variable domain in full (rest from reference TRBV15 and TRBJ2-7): DAMVIQNPRYQVTQFGKPVTLSCSQTLNHNVMYWYQQKSSQAPKLLFHYYDKDFNNEADTPDNFQSRRPNTSFCFLDIRSPGLGDTAMYLCATSREVMVYEQYFGPGTRLTVT.

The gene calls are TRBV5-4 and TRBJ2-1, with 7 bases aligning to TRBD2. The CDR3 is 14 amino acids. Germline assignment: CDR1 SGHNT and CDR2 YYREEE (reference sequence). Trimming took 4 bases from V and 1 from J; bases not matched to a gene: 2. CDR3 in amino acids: CASSAGESYNEQFF. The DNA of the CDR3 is TGTGCCAGCAGCGCGGGAGAATCCTACAATGAGCAGTTCTTC.

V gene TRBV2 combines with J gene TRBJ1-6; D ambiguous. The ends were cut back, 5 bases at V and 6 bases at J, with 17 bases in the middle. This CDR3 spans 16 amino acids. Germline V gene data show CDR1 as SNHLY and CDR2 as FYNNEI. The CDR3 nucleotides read TGTGCCAGCAGTCCTGCGGGGTGGGAGACTAATTCACCCCTCCACTTT. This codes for CASSPAGWETNSPLHF.

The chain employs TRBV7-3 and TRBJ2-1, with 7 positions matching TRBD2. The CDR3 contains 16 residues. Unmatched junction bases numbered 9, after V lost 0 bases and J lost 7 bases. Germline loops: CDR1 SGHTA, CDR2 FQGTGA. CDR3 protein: CASSLTPGLKGNEQFF. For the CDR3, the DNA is TGTGCCAGCAGCTTAACTCCGGGACTAAAGGGGAATGAGCAGTTCTTC.

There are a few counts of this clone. Written as DNA, the CDR3 is TGTGCCAGCAGTGAAAGGAAGGGGGACGGCTATGGCTACACCTTC. It encodes CASSERKGDGYGYTF. This chain connects TRBV2 to TRBJ1-2, with D perhaps matching TRBD1 (6 bases). This CDR3 contains 15 residues. CDR1 and CDR2 (germline): SNHLY, FYNNEI. V lost 2 bases and J lost 4, with 14 bases in between.

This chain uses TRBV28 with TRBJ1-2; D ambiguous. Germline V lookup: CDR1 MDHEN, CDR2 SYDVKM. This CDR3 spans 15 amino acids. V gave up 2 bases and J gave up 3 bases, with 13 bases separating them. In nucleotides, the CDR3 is TGTGCCAGCAGTTTAGGCGGCTTTGGGGACTATGGCTACACCTTC. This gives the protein CASSLGGFGDYGYTF.

CDR3 DNA sequence: TGTGCCAGCAGCCGACGACTAGCGGGAGCCTACGAGCAGTACTTC. Residues: CASSRRLAGAYEQYF. The rearrangement joins TRBV3-1 (or the pseudogene TRBV3-2) to TRBJ2-7, with 12 nucleotides matching TRBD2. The CDR3 is 15 amino acids. Germline values: CDR1 LGHDT, CDR2 YNNKEL (reference sequence). Trimming at V came to 4 bases and at J to 2 bases, leaving 3 bases not matched to a gene.

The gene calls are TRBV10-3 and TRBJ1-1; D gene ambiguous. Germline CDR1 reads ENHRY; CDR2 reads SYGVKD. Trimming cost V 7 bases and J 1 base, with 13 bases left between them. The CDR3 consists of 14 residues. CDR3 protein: CAITADGRNTEAFF. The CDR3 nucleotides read TGTGCCATCACGGCGGACGGAAGGAACACTGAAGCTTTCTTT.

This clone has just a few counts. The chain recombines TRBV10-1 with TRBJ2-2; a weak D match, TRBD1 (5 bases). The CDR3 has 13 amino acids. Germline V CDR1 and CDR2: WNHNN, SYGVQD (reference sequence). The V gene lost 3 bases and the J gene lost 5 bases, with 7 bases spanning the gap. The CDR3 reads CASSDRETGELFF. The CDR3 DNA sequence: TGCGCCAGCAGTGACAGGGAAACCGGGGAGCTGTTTTTT.

CDR3: CASSPRDMYEQYF. CDR3 bases: TGCGCCAGCAGCCCCCGGGACATGTACGAGCAGTACTTC. This sequence joins TRBV5-1 and TRBJ2-7; possible D gene TRBD1, 6 bases. Germline CDR1 is SGHRS and CDR2 is YFSETQ. Trimming took 4 bases from V and 4 from J, leaving 12 bases between them. The CDR3 contains 13 residues.